A selection of T cell receptor beta chains follows, all from one sample in a study of long-term antiretroviral therapy in people with HIV. Sequenced by immunoSEQ multiplex PCR; TCRdb stores in-frame clones only, minus some. The sample shows some 17,000 clones, around 81% of them seen only once. The specimen comprised unsorted PBMCs, sampled 0.3 years before starting antiretroviral therapy. The source of these receptors is a man aged 50 to 60 with HIV. Each CDR3 is given with its conserved first and last residue. The D gene is left open where the match is weak. The listing skips clone size in some rows; elsewhere it reads once, few, many or a size class.

j_call | d_call | v_call | clone_size | cdr3_aa | cdr3_nt
TRBJ2-7 | . | TRBV4-3 | . | CASSQDGGGSYEQYF | TGCGCCAGCAGCCAAGATGGGGGCGGGTCCTACGAGCAGTACTTC
TRBJ2-1 | TRBD1 | TRBV11-3 | . | CASSKGQGSYNEQFF | TGTGCCAGCAGCAAGGGACAGGGGAGCTACAATGAGCAGTTCTTC
TRBJ2-7 | TRBD1 | TRBV28 | once | CASSTTGVGSYEQYF | TGTGCCAGCAGTACGACAGGGGTAGGCTCCTACGAGCAGTACTTC
TRBJ1-1 | . | TRBV5-1 | . | CASSLAASSNTEAFF | TGCGCCAGCAGCTTGGCGGCGAGTTCGAACACTGAAGCTTTCTTT
TRBJ1-1 | TRBD1 | TRBV5-1 | . | CASSITGGMNTEAFF | TGCGCCAGCAGCATAACAGGGGGAATGAACACTGAAGCTTTCTTT
TRBJ2-5 | . | TRBV11-1 | . | CASSPTSYQETQYF | TGTGCCAGCAGCCCGACATCGTACCAAGAGACCCAGTACTTC
TRBJ2-3 | . | TRBV19 | . | CASSIRFTDTQYF | TGTGCCAGTAGTATCCGATTTACAGATACGCAGTATTTT
TRBJ1-2 | . | TRBV5-1 | few | CASSPDQEGYTF | TGCGCCAGCAGTCCTGACCAAGAAGGCTACACCTTC
TRBJ1-2 | . | TRBV4-3 | . | CASSPWVANYGYTF | TGCGCCAGCAGCCCGTGGGTAGCTAACTATGGCTACACCTTC
TRBJ2-6 | . | TRBV4-3 | few | CASSEDGEGSGANVLTF | TGCGCCAGCAGCGAAGACGGAGAGGGCTCTGGGGCCAACGTCCTGACTTTC
TRBJ2-7 | . | TRBV27 | once | CASSPQTRQGGRLEQYF | TGTGCCAGCAGTCCCCAAACCAGACAAGGGGGGAGGTTGGAGCAGTACTTC
TRBJ2-2 | . | TRBV30 | . | CAWSYGPTGELFF | TGTGCCTGGAGCTACGGGCCTACCGGGGAGCTGTTTTTT
TRBJ2-5 | TRBD2 | TRBV4-3 | once | CASSQDLGDYPRTAQYF | TGCGCCAGCAGCCAAGATCTAGGGGACTACCCAAGGACGGCCCAGTACTTC
TRBJ1-4 | . | TRBV25-1 | . | CASSEWTEEKLFF | TGTGCCAGCAGTGAATGGACAGAAGAAAAACTGTTTTTT
TRBJ2-7 | . | TRBV7-9 | . | CASSSTGAEEQYF | TGTGCCAGCAGCTCAACGGGGGCGGAAGAGCAGTACTTC
TRBJ1-2 | . | TRBV6-5 | . | CASRPGTWNGYTF | TGTGCCAGCAGACCAGGGACCTGGAATGGCTACACCTTC
TRBJ2-1 | TRBD1 | TRBV13 | . | CASSRQGSSYNEQFF | TGTGCCAGCAGCCGACAGGGTAGCTCCTACAATGAGCAGTTCTTC
TRBJ2-2 | . | TRBV6-1 | . | CASSEVNTGELFF | TGTGCCAGCAGTGAAGTGAACACCGGGGAGCTGTTTTTT
TRBJ1-5 | . | TRBV28 | . | CASSLRTDSNQPQHF | TGTGCCAGCAGTCTAAGGACAGATAGCAATCAGCCCCAGCATTTT
TRBJ2-1 | . | TRBV11-2 | . | CASSYLGSRGQFF | TGTGCCAGCAGCTACCTTGGGTCCCGAGGGCAGTTCTTC
TRBJ2-7 | . | TRBV9 | . | CASSPRGGAIDYEQYF | TGTGCCAGCAGCCCCAGGGGGGGGGCGATTGACTACGAGCAGTACTTC
TRBJ2-5 | . | TRBV19 | . | CASSNWFAPWEETQYF | TGTGCCAGTAGTAATTGGTTCGCCCCTTGGGAAGAGACCCAGTACTTC
TRBJ2-2 | . | TRBV5-4 | once | CASSLPPQGTGELFF | TGTGCCAGCAGCTTGCCCCCCCAGGGAACCGGGGAGCTGTTTTTT
TRBJ1-1 | . | TRBV28 | . | CASSLRRGDAFF | TGTGCCAGCAGTTTACGGCGGGGGGACGCTTTCTTT
TRBJ1-3 | . | TRBV7-8 | few | CASSFGGSGNTIYF | TGTGCCAGCAGCTTCGGTGGCTCTGGAAACACCATATATTTT
TRBJ2-1 | TRBD2 | TRBV11-3 | . | CASSLDWTSGGSGEQFF | TGTGCCAGCAGCTTAGATTGGACTAGCGGGGGGAGCGGTGAGCAGTTCTTC
TRBJ2-1 | . | TRBV18 | . | CASSPVARAPNNEQFF | TGTGCCAGCTCACCCGTGGCGAGAGCTCCGAACAATGAGCAGTTCTTC
TRBJ2-3 | . | TRBV15 | few | CATSRGRVADTQYF | TGTGCCACCAGCAGAGGCAGGGTCGCAGATACGCAGTATTTT
TRBJ1-2 | . | TRBV7-9 | . | CASGRGGTAGYTF | TGTGCCAGCGGACGAGGGGGAACGGCTGGCTACACCTTC
TRBJ1-1 | . | TRBV7-2 | . | CASSPRTGNTEAFF | TGTGCCAGCAGCCCCCGCACGGGGAACACTGAAGCTTTCTTT
TRBJ1-2 | . | TRBV7-9 | . | CASSDNYGYTF | TGTGCCAGCAGCGATAACTATGGCTACACCTTC
TRBJ2-7 | . | TRBV19 | few | CASSIGAGEQYF | TGTGCCAGTAGTATAGGGGCTGGCGAGCAGTACTTC
TRBJ2-1 | TRBD2 | TRBV28 | . | CASSRLAGSYEQFF | TGTGCCAGCAGTCGACTAGCGGGTTCCTATGAGCAGTTCTTC
TRBJ1-2 | . | TRBV5-5 | few | CASSLEAANNYGYTF | TGTGCCAGCAGCTTGGAGGCAGCCAATAACTATGGCTACACCTTC
TRBJ2-7 | . | TRBV7-9 | few | CASSQLKGSSYEQYF | TGTGCCAGCAGCCAACTTAAGGGCTCCTCCTACGAGCAGTACTTC
TRBJ1-6 | . | TRBV7-9 | . | CASTSSVVGSPLHF | TGTGCCAGCACCTCTTCAGTCGTAGGTTCACCCCTCCACTTT
TRBJ2-3 | . | TRBV2 | . | CASSDRHARRTDTQYF | TGTGCCAGCAGTGACAGGCACGCGCGACGGACAGATACGCAGTATTTT
TRBJ1-4 | TRBD1 | TRBV4-1 | . | CASSQYRGNEKLFF | TGCGCCAGCAGCCAATACAGGGGTAATGAAAAACTGTTTTTT
TRBJ1-2 | TRBD1 | TRBV9 | . | CASSPGGTGGYGYTF | TGTGCCAGCAGCCCAGGGGGGACAGGGGGCTATGGCTACACCTTC
TRBJ2-5 | . | TRBV11-2 | . | CASSLDPRVQETQYF | TGTGCCAGCAGCTTAGATCCCAGGGTACAAGAGACCCAGTACTTC
TRBJ2-5 | TRBD2 | TRBV15 | . | CATSRVGGGETQYF | TGTGCCACCAGCAGAGTGGGCGGGGGGGAGACCCAGTACTTC
TRBJ2-3 | . | TRBV6-6 | . | CASSYGYTDTQYF | TGTGCCAGCAGTTACGGGTACACAGATACGCAGTATTTT
TRBJ2-1 | . | TRBV11-3 | . | CASSLGPDNEQFF | TGTGCCAGCAGCTTAGGGCCTGACAACGAGCAGTTCTTC
TRBJ1-2 | TRBD1 | TRBV19 | once | CASSIANSRDRAINYGYTF | TGTGCCAGTAGTATAGCCAATTCCCGGGACAGGGCCATAAACTATGGCTACACCTTC
TRBJ2-7 | TRBD2 | TRBV2 | . | CASSGAGVSEQYF | TGTGCCAGCAGTGGGGCGGGAGTGAGCGAGCAGTACTTC